The source of this T cell receptor beta chain is a study of identical twins. A universal primer binding site was introduced by template switching. The final cDNA contained unique molecular identifiers. Via MiXCR, TCRdb re-called the 5' RACE reads, giving one row per CDR3 protein. The sample consists of 550,000 to 700,000 distinct CDR3 sequences, 21% of them appearing once. CDR3 length: 13 amino acids. Healthy Caucasians alone served as donors. The same specimen was also included in a second study, on T cells expressing NK-cell markers. That study adds: Whether expanded NKG2C+ T cell clones were HCMV-specific remained unclear.

The sample consisted of PBMCs. The rearrangement uses TRBV21-1 and TRBJ2-2; the table names TRBD1, a call not compared with the DNA. TRBV21-1 is marked as a pseudogene. This sequence originates from a woman aged 18-29 years in good health. The CDR3 region has the DNA TGTGCCAGCAGCAAAGGGGGGGTCGGGGAGCTGTTTTTT. It yields the protein CASSKGGVGELFF.